Below are 13 T cell receptor beta chains sequenced from a single sample in a study of blood T cell repertoires in COVID-19. Assay used: immunoSEQ multiplex PCR; TCRdb lists only in-frame clones, some missing. The data hold 75,000 to 90,000 clones, with around nine tenths observed a single time. The specimen was peripheral blood. The receptors come from a human donor in a cohort sampled during active COVID-19.

The chain couples TRBV7-3 to TRBJ2-3; 8 positions match TRBD1. The germline V gene encodes CDR1 SGHTA and CDR2 FQGTGA. This CDR3 spans 15 amino acids. V lost 3 bases, J lost 4 bases, and 6 bases stayed unmatched. The CDR3 sequence is CASSFTGGAADTQYF. The CDR3 DNA reads TGTGCCAGCAGCTTCACAGGGGGTGCCGCAGATACGCAGTATTTT.

V is TRBV3-1 (or the pseudogene TRBV3-2) and J is TRBJ2-3, with 12 nucleotides matching TRBD2. Germline values: CDR1 LGHDT, CDR2 YNNKEL (reference sequence). The CDR3 is 18 residues long. J lost 5 bases, V lost 0 bases, and 9 bases had no gene match. The DNA of the CDR3 is TGTGCCAGCAGCCAAGATTTCCTAGCGGGGGGGCCGGGAGATACGCAGTATTTT. Translated: CASSQDFLAGGPGDTQYF.

V usage is TRBV2 and J usage is TRBJ2-7, with D possibly TRBD1 on 6 matching bases. Germline V gene data show CDR1 as SNHLY and CDR2 as FYNNEI. With 6 bases removed from V and 1 base from J, the gap between germline ends came to 10 bases. The CDR3 consists of 13 residues. The CDR3 is CASRYGQSYEQYF. The DNA for the CDR3 is TGTGCCAGCAGATATGGACAGTCCTACGAGCAGTACTTC.

The rearrangement uses TRBV7-2 and TRBJ2-7, with a weak D call TRBD1 (5 bases). Germline values: CDR1 SGHTA, CDR2 FQGNSA. The CDR3 consists of 15 residues. The germline V and J ends were trimmed by 0 bases and 0 bases, with 9 bases remaining between them. The CDR3 nucleotides are TGTGCCAGCAGCTTAGCGGCAGGGCACTCCTACGAGCAGTACTTC. It encodes CASSLAAGHSYEQYF.

The chain links TRBV18 to TRBJ2-5, with TRBD2 matching 10 bases. V shed 1 base, J shed 5 bases, and the junction held 4 bases outside the gene matches. Germline V gene data show CDR1 as KGHSH and CDR2 as LQKENI. This CDR3 is built from 15 residues. CDR3: CASSPRLAGDETQYF. CDR3 DNA sequence: TGTGCCAGCTCACCACGACTAGCGGGTGACGAGACCCAGTACTTC.

This sequence joins TRBV5-4 and TRBJ2-1; TRBD2 aligns across 12 bases. The CDR3 has 17 residues. V lost 1 base and J lost 9; bases outside the gene matches: 11. Per the germline V gene, CDR1 is SGHNT and CDR2 is YYREEE (reference sequence). CDR3 region: CASSLSPLAGGSSEQFF. The CDR3 DNA sequence: TGTGCCAGCAGCTTGTCTCCCCTAGCGGGGGGGTCCAGTGAGCAGTTCTTC. The variable domain in full, with the rest retrieved from reference TRBV5-4 and TRBJ2-1, is ETGVTQSPTHLIKTRGQQVTLRCSSQSGHNTVSWYQQALGQGPQFIFQYYREEENGRGNFPPRFSGLQFPNYSSELNVNALELDDSALYLCASSLSPLAGGSSEQFFGPGTRLTVL.

This clone appeared a single time. The CDR3 loop reads CASSFTGITGELFF. As DNA, the CDR3 is TGTGCCAGCAGCTTTACAGGGATCACCGGGGAGCTGTTTTTT. The chain employs TRBV5-6 and TRBJ2-2; possibly TRBD1 for D (6 bases). V was trimmed by 2 bases and J by 4 bases, leaving 9 bases between them. This CDR3 contains 14 residues. Germline V gene lookup returns CDR1 SGHDT and CDR2 YYEEEE.

The rearrangement joins TRBV5-8 to TRBJ1-5, with D tentatively TRBD1 (5 bases). The CDR3 has 18 residues. Trimming pared 4 bases from V and 1 base from J, leaving 21 bases between. Germline CDR1 and CDR2: SGHTS and YDEGEE. The chain's CDR3 is CASSPGGTEGRSNQPQHF. The CDR3 coding sequence is TGTGCCAGCAGCCCGGGGGGGACCGAGGGAAGGAGCAATCAGCCCCAGCATTTT.

This chain links TRBV19 with TRBJ1-1; 10 nucleotides match TRBD1. The CDR3 totals 17 residues. J lost 5 bases, V lost 4 bases, and 13 bases had no gene match. Germline lookup yields CDR1 LNHDA and CDR2 SQIVND (reference sequence). This CDR3 is CASSSPGQGLRGTEAFF. The CDR3 region has the DNA TGTGCCAGTAGTAGCCCGGGACAGGGGTTAAGAGGAACTGAAGCTTTCTTT. Using reference TRBV19 and TRBJ1-1 for the parts outside the CDR3, the full variable domain is DGGITQSPKYLFRKEGQNVTLSCEQNLNHDAMYWYRQDPGQGLRLIYYSQIVNDFQKGDIAEGYSVSREKKESFPLTVTSAQKNPTAFYLCASSSPGQGLRGTEAFFGQGTRLTVV.

This clone was counted only a few times. The CDR3 region has the DNA TGTGCCAGCAGCCGCCCGACAGGGAACACTGAAGCTTTCTTT. Translating gives CASSRPTGNTEAFF. The chain has TRBV5-5 and TRBJ1-1; D may be TRBD1 (6 bases). This CDR3 region has 14 residues. The germline CDR1 and CDR2 sequences are SGHKS and YYEKEE (reference sequence). V lost 4 bases and J lost 1, with 11 bases in between.

This clone has just one count. The J gene is TRBJ2-3, the V gene TRBV4-2, with a tentative D call TRBD2 (6 bases). Germline values: CDR1 LGHNA, CDR2 YNFKEQ. The CDR3 contains 17 residues. Trimming cost V 4 bases and J 1 base, with 18 bases left between them. The CDR3 DNA is TGTGCCAGCAGCCCCGCCGTTGGTAGCGGCGGCACAGATACGCAGTATTTT. This codes for CASSPAVGSGGTDTQYF.

The chain is built from TRBV11-2 and TRBJ2-3, with TRBD2 as a possible D gene (6 bases). Per the germline V gene, CDR1 is SGHAT and CDR2 is FQNNGV. V gave up 4 bases and J gave up 1 base, with 15 bases separating them. There are 16 residues in the CDR3. The CDR3: CASSWVGGAGTDTQYF. The CDR3 DNA reads TGTGCCAGCAGCTGGGTTGGAGGGGCTGGCACAGATACGCAGTATTTT. The full variable domain, its missing parts supplied by reference TRBV11-2 and TRBJ2-3, is EAGVAQSPRYKIIEKRQSVAFWCNPISGHATLYWYQQILGQGPKLLIQFQNNGVVDDSQLPKDRFSAERLKGVDSTLKIQPAKLEDSAVYLCASSWVGGAGTDTQYFGPGTRLTVL.

The rearrangement uses TRBV23-1 and TRBJ2-4, with TRBD2 identical over 8 bases. TRBV23-1 is an ORF, with its function uncertain. CDR3 size: 20 residues. V was clipped by 0 bases and J by 0 bases; unmatched bases: 13. The CDR3 DNA reads TGCGCCAGCAGTCAATCATCCCTCTCTGGCGGGGGGCGAGCCAAAAACATTCAGTACTTC. It codes for CASSQSSLSGGGRAKNIQYF.